The rows below give T cell receptor beta chains drawn from one sample of a study of blood T cell repertoires in COVID-19. TCRdb keeps only in-frame clones here, not all; method: immunoSEQ multiplex PCR. The sample lists over 250,000 clones; around 89% were seen once. The sample consisted of peripheral blood. The receptors here all came from a woman in her forties or fifties with COVID-19, enrolled during active disease. Both conserved end residues are part of each CDR3. The order of the fields is V gene, CDR3 length, D gene, clone size, J gene, CDR3 DNA, CDR3 protein. A D gene is named only where the DNA matches it firmly. A clone size is listed for some rows: how often the clone was seen (once, few, many), or a class if it is expanded.

V: TRBV6-6
length: 14
D: TRBD2
size: .
J: TRBJ2-1
DNA: TGTGCCAGTCGTAGCGGGAGGGCATACAATGAGCAGTTCTTC
CDR3: CASRSGRAYNEQFF

V: TRBV3-1/TRBV3-2
length: 13
D: TRBD2
size: .
J: TRBJ2-1
DNA: TGTGCCAGCAGCCAAGATCCGAGGACTAGTTGGTTCTTC
CDR3: CASSQDPRTSWFF

V: TRBV9
length: 15
D: TRBD1
size: .
J: TRBJ1-6
DNA: TGTGCCAGCAGAGAAACCGGGACAGATAATTCACCCCTCCACTTT
CDR3: CASRETGTDNSPLHF

V: TRBV20-1
length: 11
D: TRBD1
size: .
J: TRBJ1-2
DNA: TGCAGTCTAGGACAGGGGGATGGCTACACCTTC
CDR3: CSLGQGDGYTF

V: TRBV30
length: 14
D: .
size: .
J: TRBJ2-3
DNA: TGTGCCTGGAGCACGGGGACTCCCACAGATACGCAGTATTTT
CDR3: CAWSTGTPTDTQYF

V: TRBV5-1
length: 17
D: .
size: .
J: TRBJ2-3
DNA: TGCGCCAGCAGCTTGCAATCTACTAGTTTTAGCACAGATACGCAGTATTTT
CDR3: CASSLQSTSFSTDTQYF

V: TRBV5-1
length: 18
D: TRBD2
size: .
J: TRBJ2-2
DNA: TGCGCCAGCATGGGATCAACAGCGGGGCTTCCGAACACCGGGGAGCTGTTTTTT
CDR3: CASMGSTAGLPNTGELFF

V: TRBV19
length: 15
D: .
size: .
J: TRBJ1-1
DNA: TGTGCCAGTAGTATAGTTTCTGCGGGGGGCACTGAAGCTTTCTTT
CDR3: CASSIVSAGGTEAFF

V: TRBV9
length: 18
D: TRBD2
size: once
J: TRBJ2-1
DNA: TGTGCCAGCAGCGTAGGGAATAGCGGGCGACTAAAATACAATGAGCAGTTCTTC
CDR3: CASSVGNSGRLKYNEQFF

V: TRBV19
length: 16
D: TRBD1
size: .
J: TRBJ1-1
DNA: TGTGCCAGTAGTATTTTGGCAGGGGGCTCTACTGGTGAAGCTTTCTTT
CDR3: CASSILAGGSTGEAFF

V: TRBV2
length: 14
D: .
size: .
J: TRBJ1-1
DNA: TGTGCCAGCAGTGTATCACGGGGAAACACTGAAGCTTTCTTT
CDR3: CASSVSRGNTEAFF

V: TRBV7-2
length: 15
D: TRBD1
size: .
J: TRBJ1-6
DNA: TGTGCCAGCAGCTTAGAGCGGACAGGGAATTCACCCCTCCACTTT
CDR3: CASSLERTGNSPLHF

V: TRBV11-3
length: 19
D: TRBD2
size: .
J: TRBJ2-1
DNA: TGTGCCAGCAGCTCCCGGGGGCCCTTAGCGGGAGGGCCCTCCCATGAGCAGTTCTTC
CDR3: CASSSRGPLAGGPSHEQFF

V: TRBV4-2
length: 16
D: TRBD2
size: .
J: TRBJ2-3
DNA: TGTGCCAGCAGCCAAGATTCGGCGGGAGGGCCAGGGACGCAGTATTTT
CDR3: CASSQDSAGGPGTQYF

V: TRBV7-3
length: 20
D: TRBD1
size: .
J: TRBJ2-1
DNA: TGTGCCAGCAGCTTAACGGGGGACAGGGGGAGTAGCGGGGCCCTCAATGAGCAGTTCTTC
CDR3: CASSLTGDRGSSGALNEQFF

V: TRBV6-5
length: 15
D: .
size: .
J: TRBJ2-1
DNA: TGTGCCAGCAAGCCAGACTACCTGTCCTACAATGAGCAGTTCTTC
CDR3: CASKPDYLSYNEQFF

V: TRBV4-2
length: 14
D: .
size: .
J: TRBJ2-5
DNA: TGTGCCAGCAGCCAAGCCGGACAGCAAGAGACCCAGTACTTC
CDR3: CASSQAGQQETQYF

V: TRBV4-3
length: 16
D: .
size: .
J: TRBJ2-1
DNA: TGCGCCAGCAGCCAAGCTGGGGTGGGACTTAACAATGAGCAGTTCTTC
CDR3: CASSQAGVGLNNEQFF

V: TRBV6-5
length: 16
D: TRBD2
size: .
J: TRBJ2-1
DNA: TGTGCCAGCAGTTACTCGAGCGGGGGGGGCCGCAATGAGCAGTTCTTC
CDR3: CASSYSSGGGRNEQFF

V: TRBV7-8
length: 15
D: .
size: .
J: TRBJ2-7
DNA: TGTGCCAGCAGCCCCTTGCGGGTCGGCTCCTACGAGCAGTACTTC
CDR3: CASSPLRVGSYEQYF

V: TRBV9
length: 15
D: TRBD2
size: .
J: TRBJ2-1
DNA: TGTGCCAGCAGCTCGCGGGAGGGCCCCTACAATGAGCAGTTCTTC
CDR3: CASSSREGPYNEQFF

V: TRBV24-1
length: 15
D: TRBD1
size: .
J: TRBJ2-1
DNA: TGTGCCACCAGTGATTACGGGACAGGGAATGCTGAGCAGTTCTTC
CDR3: CATSDYGTGNAEQFF

V: TRBV14
length: 12
D: TRBD1
size: .
J: TRBJ2-3
DNA: TGTGCCAGCAGTCCGGACAGCAGGGGGCTGTATTTT
CDR3: CASSPDSRGLYF

V: TRBV7-6
length: 14
D: .
size: .
J: TRBJ1-1
DNA: TGTGCCAGCAGCCCAACAAGGGGCTTTACTGAAGCTTTCTTT
CDR3: CASSPTRGFTEAFF

V: TRBV7-6
length: 14
D: .
size: .
J: TRBJ1-2
DNA: TGTGCCAGCAGCTTAGATCACAGCCGCTATGGCTACACCTTC
CDR3: CASSLDHSRYGYTF

V: TRBV7-3
length: 15
D: TRBD2
size: .
J: TRBJ2-7
DNA: TGTGCCAGCAGCTTATGGCTAGCGGGGGCTTCGGAGCAGTACTTC
CDR3: CASSLWLAGASEQYF

V: TRBV9
length: 16
D: TRBD1
size: .
J: TRBJ2-7
DNA: TGTGCCAGCAGCAGAGGACAGGGTCCCTTACCCTACGAGCAGTACTTC
CDR3: CASSRGQGPLPYEQYF

V: TRBV6-1
length: 15
D: .
size: .
J: TRBJ1-1
DNA: TGTGCCAGCAGTGAAGGGCACAGGCGGAACACTGAAGCTTTCTTT
CDR3: CASSEGHRRNTEAFF

V: TRBV11-3
length: 15
D: .
size: .
J: TRBJ2-3
DNA: TGTGCCAGCAGCCCGCCCGCTCAGGGCTTCGATACGCAGTATTTT
CDR3: CASSPPAQGFDTQYF